The 5 T cell receptor beta chains below come from one sample, sequenced in a study of T cell responses to AZD1222 COVID-19 vaccine. Sequencing used immunoSEQ multiplex PCR; TCRdb keeps in-frame clones, though not all of them. The repertoire has 160,000 or so clones, about 91% of them found once; the top ten carry approximately 0.98%. Sequenced here: peripheral blood, sampled 28 days after the second AZD1222 dose. The receptors were sampled from an adult who received the AZD1222 COVID-19 vaccine.

The chain uses TRBV10-2 and TRBJ2-1; 8 bases align to TRBD1. The germline V gene has CDR1 WSHSY and CDR2 SAAADI. This CDR3 is 13 amino acids long. The trim removed 6 bases at V and 7 bases at J, leaving 5 bases unmatched. CDR3 DNA: TGCGCCAGCAGCTCCGACAGGGGAAATGAGCAGTTCTTC. Residues: CASSSDRGNEQFF.

This clone appeared once. J is TRBJ1-1 and V is TRBV19; TRBD1 matches at 7 bases. CDR1 LNHDA and CDR2 SQIVND come from the germline V gene (reference sequence). There are 15 residues in the CDR3. V lost 1 base to trimming and J lost 8 bases; unmatched junction nucleotides: 10. For the CDR3, the DNA is TGTGCCAGTAGTATAGGGTTAGGGGGCGCAGCCGAAGCTTTCTTT. Its protein product is CASSIGLGGAAEAFF. Supplemented by reference TRBV19 and TRBJ1-1, the full variable domain reads DGGITQSPKYLFRKEGQNVTLSCEQNLNHDAMYWYRQDPGQGLRLIYYSQIVNDFQKGDIAEGYSVSREKKESFPLTVTSAQKNPTAFYLCASSIGLGGAAEAFFGQGTRLTVV.

The chain joins TRBV4-1 to TRBJ2-7, with TRBD1 matching over 7 bases. The CDR3 contains 15 residues. CDR1 is MGHRA, CDR2 YSYEKL, per germline. V trimming: 4 bases; J trimming: 4 bases; junction bases outside the gene matches: 10. The CDR3: CASSPSPRGQYEQYF. CDR3 coding DNA: TGCGCCAGCAGCCCCTCCCCAAGGGGGCAGTACGAGCAGTACTTC.

The chain has TRBV6-5 and TRBJ2-2; D gene ambiguous. The germline V gene encodes CDR1 MNHEY and CDR2 SVGAGI. Deletions cut 6 bases from V and 7 bases from J, with 9 bases between. This CDR3 region has 12 residues. The CDR3 loop reads CASRVTIGELFF. CDR3 nucleotide sequence: TGTGCCAGCAGAGTGACAATCGGGGAGCTGTTTTTT.

The V and J genes are TRBV7-6 and TRBJ2-5, with 10 bases lining up with TRBD2. CDR3 length equals 18 residues. The germline gives CDR1 SGHVS, CDR2 FNYEAQ. V trimming: 2 bases; J trimming: 1 base; junction bases outside the gene matches: 10. The chain's CDR3 is CASSLSASGGTFQETQYF. The CDR3, as DNA: TGTGCCAGCAGCTTATCGGCTAGCGGGGGAACCTTCCAAGAGACCCAGTACTTC.